This T cell receptor (beta chain) was profiled in a study of identical twins. This clonotype was detected only a few times. This CDR3 comprises 14 residues. V shed 1 base and J shed 8 bases, with 13 bases lying between them. Germline loops: CDR1 SGDLS, CDR2 YYNGEE. A template switching step contributed a universal primer site, while unique molecular identifiers were present in the cDNA. TCRdb passed the 5' RACE reads through MiXCR, listing each CDR3 protein once. The sample consists of 1.5 million to 2 million distinct CDR3 sequences, about 32% of them appearing once. V and J are TRBV9 and TRBJ2-1; tentatively, D is TRBD1 or TRBD2 (7 bases each). This TCR was recovered from a newborn girl in good health. The sample comprised cord blood. CDR3 in DNA: TGTGCCAGCAGCGTATGGCAGGGGGGGGATGAGCAGTTCTTC. It yields the protein CASSVWQGGDEQFF.